This T cell receptor beta chain was recovered during a study of T cells in Graves' hyperthyroidism and ophthalmopathy. About the study: Sampling of peripheral blood happened at initial diagnosis, prior to any treatment. Regarding the study as a whole: Ophthalmopathy could be told apart from stable hyperthyroidism with a 13 V-J model.

This clonotype has at least ten counts. Antigen: not known. Across 18 months, stable Graves' hyperthyroidism was marked by no progression to ophthalmopathy. Extraction of PBMCs used about 9.2 ml of fresh peripheral blood. RNA transcripts served as the template for amplifying TCR beta CDR3 regions. Carried out on the TCR CDR3, a first-round RT-PCR used the HTBI primer set. MiXCR, run by TCRdb on the multiplex PCR reads, gives a single entry per CDR3 protein. In the table there are about 520,000 distinct CDR3 sequences, less than 25% of which are singletons. CDR3 length: 17 amino acids. The V gene lost 6 bases and the J gene lost 2 bases, with 17 bases spanning the gap.

This sequence joins TRBV12-3 or TRBV12-4 and TRBJ2-6; perhaps TRBD2 as D (5 bases). This TCR was sampled from a man in his late teens or twenties with Graves' hyperthyroidism. Sequencing was carried out using blood. CDR3 region: CASSPTTGRAGANVLTF. For the CDR3, the DNA is TGTGCCAGCAGCCCGACCACTGGGAGAGCTGGGGCCAACGTCCTGACTTTC.